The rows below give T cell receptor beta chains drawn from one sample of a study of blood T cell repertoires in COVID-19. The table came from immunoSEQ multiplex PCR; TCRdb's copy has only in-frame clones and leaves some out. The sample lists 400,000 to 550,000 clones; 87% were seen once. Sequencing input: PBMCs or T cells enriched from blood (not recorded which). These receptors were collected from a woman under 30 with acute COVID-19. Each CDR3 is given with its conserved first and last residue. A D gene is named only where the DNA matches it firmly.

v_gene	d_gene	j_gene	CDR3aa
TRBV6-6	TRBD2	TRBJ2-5	CASSPRVKGLAGGETQYF
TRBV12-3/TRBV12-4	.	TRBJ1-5	CASSFPGQPQHF
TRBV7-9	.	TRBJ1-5	CASSLDAGVQPQHF
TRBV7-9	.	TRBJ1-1	CASSPQSPLLFVTEAFF
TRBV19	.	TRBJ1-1	CASSKGDTYTEAFF
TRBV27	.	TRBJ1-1	CASSAGGPSGTEAFF
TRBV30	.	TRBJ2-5	CAWRGGAGEQETQYF
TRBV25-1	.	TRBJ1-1	CASSEYMRNTEAFF
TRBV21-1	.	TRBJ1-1	CASSKTPVGTANTEAFF
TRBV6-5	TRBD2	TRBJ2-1	CASSNQPGLADEQFF
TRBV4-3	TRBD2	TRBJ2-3	CASSRASGVDRDTQYF
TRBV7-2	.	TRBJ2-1	CASSPTGTLEGEQFF
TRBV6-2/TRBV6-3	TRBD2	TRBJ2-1	CASSPGLAPGGQSNEQFF
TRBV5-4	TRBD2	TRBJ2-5	CASSLKRELETQYF
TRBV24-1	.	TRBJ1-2	CATSDHHRAGGYTF
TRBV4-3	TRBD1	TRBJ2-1	CASSQAGTGEHNEQFF
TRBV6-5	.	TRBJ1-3	CASEGGPPGNTIYF
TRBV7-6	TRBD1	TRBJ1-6	CASSSDRAPFSYNSPLHF
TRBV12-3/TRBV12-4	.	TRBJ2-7	CASRQGTYEQYF
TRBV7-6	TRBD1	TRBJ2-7	CASSSHPGTAVEQYF
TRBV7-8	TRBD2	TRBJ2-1	CASRTTRTSIYNEQFF
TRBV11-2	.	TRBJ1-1	CASSLVPGFTEAFF
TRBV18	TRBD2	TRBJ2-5	CASSTISGEKTQYF
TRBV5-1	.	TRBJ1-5	CASSATTGSHQPQHF
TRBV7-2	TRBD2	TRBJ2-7	CASSNQMVGTSGKGQYF
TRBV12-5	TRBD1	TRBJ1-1	CASGSRTGNTEAFF
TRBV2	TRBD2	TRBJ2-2	CASSEDYAGGTGELFF
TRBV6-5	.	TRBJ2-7	CASSLGRDNYEQYF
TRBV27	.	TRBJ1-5	CASSLSTEVPQPQHF
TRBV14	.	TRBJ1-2	CASSQVDYGYTF
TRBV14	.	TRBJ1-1	CASSQDLGRVNTEAFF
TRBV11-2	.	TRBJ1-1	CASSQVNTEAFF
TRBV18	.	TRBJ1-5	CASSPVELNQPQHF
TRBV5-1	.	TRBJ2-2	CASSLGTSGELFF
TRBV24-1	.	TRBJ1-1	CATSRGNTEAFF
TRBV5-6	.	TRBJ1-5	CASSLAGMSNQPQHF
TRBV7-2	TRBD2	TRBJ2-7	CASSQGRGAFEQYF
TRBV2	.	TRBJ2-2	CASSRGSLSGELFF
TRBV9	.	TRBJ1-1	CASSRRGYTNTEAFF
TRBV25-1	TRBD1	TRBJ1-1	CASRDRVNTEAFF
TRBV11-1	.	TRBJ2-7	CASSTDRFKYEQYF
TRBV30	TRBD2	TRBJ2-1	CAWSVGGSAYNEQFF